These 12 T cell receptor beta chains share one sample of origin, sequenced in a study of T cells in Graves' hyperthyroidism and ophthalmopathy. Template material for amplifying TCR beta CDR3 regions consisted of RNA transcripts. A first-round RT-PCR of the TCR CDR3 used the HTBI primer set. Each CDR3 protein gets one entry after TCRdb re-called the multiplex PCR reads with MiXCR. The table shows 800,000 or so distinct CDR3 sequences, with 38% occurring only once. Sequencing was done on a sample of blood. Every receptor here comes from a man in his late teens or twenties with Graves' hyperthyroidism.

This clonotype was picked up a small number of times. The chain is built from TRBV13 and TRBJ2-5, with 8 bases fitting TRBD2. CDR3 size: 15 residues. Germline CDR1 is PRHDT and CDR2 is FYEKMQ (reference sequence). Losses at the gene ends were 4 bases for V and 5 bases for J; bases not matched to a gene: 9. In DNA form, the CDR3 reads TGTGCCAGCAGCTGGGGACTAGGAGGGAAGGAGACCCAGTACTTC. Protein: CASSWGLGGKETQYF.

The chain joins TRBV9 to TRBJ1-4; TRBD1 aligns across 7 bases. CDR1 is SGDLS, CDR2 YYNGEE, per germline. This CDR3 comprises 14 residues. Trimming took 2 bases from V and 6 from J; bases not matched to a gene: 4. CDR3 region: CASSVSGTDEKLFF. The CDR3 DNA follows: TGTGCCAGCAGCGTGAGCGGGACAGATGAAAAACTGTTTTTT.

The chain has TRBV25-1 and TRBJ2-7; 9 nucleotides agree with TRBD2. This CDR3 has 14 residues. Germline assignment: CDR1 MGHDK and CDR2 SYGVNS. DNA of the CDR3: TGTGCTACTAGCGGGCGGGAGGAATGCTACGAGCAGTACTTC. Protein product: CATSGREECYEQYF.

The chain carries TRBV6-5 and TRBJ2-6, with 7 bases identical to TRBD1. The germline V gene encodes CDR1 MNHEY and CDR2 SVGAGI. With V trimmed by 10 bases and J by 2 bases, 5 bases remained unmatched. The CDR3 runs 14 residues. CDR3: CATRGSAGANVLTF. CDR3 nucleotide sequence: TGTGCCACCAGGGGGTCCGCTGGGGCCAACGTCCTGACTTTC.

This clonotype was found many times. The chain couples TRBV5-1 to TRBJ1-1; D unresolved. The CDR3 contains 11 residues. The germline V gene has CDR1 SGHRS and CDR2 YFSETQ. Between the trimmed V and J ends, which lost 0 bases and 8 bases, there was a span of 5 bases. In DNA form, the CDR3 reads TGCGCCAGCAGCTTGGTTGGGGAAGCTTTCTTT. Its protein is CASSLVGEAFF.

The gene calls are TRBV7-9 and TRBJ2-2; TRBD2 aligns across 9 bases. In germline, CDR1 is SEHNR, CDR2 FQNEAQ (reference sequence). V trimming: 3 bases; J trimming: 6 bases; junction bases outside the gene matches: 5. The CDR3 has 15 amino acids. Written as DNA, the CDR3 is TGTGCCAGCAGCTTGAGGACTAGCGTGCCCGGGGAGCTGTTTTTT. This codes for CASSLRTSVPGELFF.

Notes on this clonotype: One end of the junction is discordant with germline, which a read error may explain. CDR3 DNA: TGTGCCAGCAGTCCTCTGGGGGGTGCGGAAGAGACCCAGTACTTC. It is translated as CASSPLGGAEETQYF. This rearrangement joins TRBV10-3 to TRBJ2-5, with a weak D call TRBD2 (6 bases). The germline V gene has CDR1 ENHRY and CDR2 SYGVKD. The CDR3 extends over 15 amino acids.

The CDR3 reads CASSLARAGYLDRPQHF. The CDR3 coding sequence is TGTGCCAGCAGTTTAGCGAGGGCAGGGTATTTGGATCGGCCCCAGCATTTT. The chain uses TRBV12-3 or TRBV12-4 and TRBJ1-5, with D maybe TRBD1 (5 bases). This CDR3 is built from 17 residues. The V end lost 0 bases, the J end lost 9 bases, and 21 bases lay between the germline ends.

This clonotype was recorded a few times. This rearrangement joins TRBV12-3 or TRBV12-4 to TRBJ1-3, with 7 bases lining up with TRBD1. The CDR3 runs to 15 residues. V gave up 6 bases and J gave up 0 bases; unmatched junction bases: 5. The CDR3 loop is CASRIGTDSGNTIYF. As DNA, the CDR3 is TGTGCCAGCAGAATCGGGACAGACTCTGGAAACACCATATATTTT.

CDR3 sequence (DNA): TGTGCCAGCAGCGATGACAGGGATGAAGAGACCCAGCATTTT. Its translation: CASSDDRDEETQHF. The chain combines TRBV7-9 with TRBJ1-5, with 7 bases that match TRBD1. J lost 11 bases, V lost 5 bases, and 12 bases had no gene match. CDR3 size: 14 residues. The germline V gene has CDR1 SEHNR and CDR2 FQNEAQ (reference sequence).

This clonotype has just a few counts. The J gene is TRBJ2-2, the V gene TRBV20-1, with 7 bases identical to TRBD2. This CDR3 contains 13 residues. From germline, CDR1 is DFQATT and CDR2 SNEGSKA (reference sequence). The V gene end was trimmed by 8 bases and the J gene end by 3 bases; junction bases not matched to a gene: 6. The CDR3 protein is CSWEGRDTGELFF. In DNA, the CDR3 is TGCAGTTGGGAGGGCCGGGACACCGGGGAGCTGTTTTTT.

The chain recombines TRBV5-6 with TRBJ2-7; D may be TRBD1 or TRBD2 (5 bases each). The V and J ends lost 4 bases and 1 base respectively, with 12 bases between them. This CDR3 has 14 amino acids. The germline gives CDR1 SGHDT, CDR2 YYEEEE. The CDR3 spells CASSPMGPSYEQYF. CDR3 coding DNA: TGTGCCAGCAGCCCGATGGGACCGTCCTACGAGCAGTACTTC. Complete variable domain (other parts from reference TRBV5-6 and TRBJ2-7): DAGVTQSPTHLIKTRGQQVTLRCSPKSGHDTVSWYQQALGQGPQFIFQYYEEEERQRGNFPDRFSGHQFPNYSSELNVNALLLGDSALYLCASSPMGPSYEQYFGPGTRLTVT.